The clone carrying this T cell receptor (beta chain) showed up just a few times. Its antigen is not known. The CDR3 is 14 residues long. Germline V gene sequence: CDR1 MNHEY, CDR2 SMNVEV (reference sequence). V gave up 2 bases and J gave up 9 bases, with 11 bases separating them. TCR beta libraries were prepared from cDNA with unique molecular identifiers. TCRdb passed the PCR reads through MiXCR, listing each CDR3 protein once. The sample contains around 500,000 distinct CDR3 sequences, around 31% of which appear only once. This entry comes from a study of post-analysis software for immune sequencing data. About the research overall: Several disease courses (relapsing-remitting, secondary progressive and progressive-relapsing) of multiple sclerosis were included.

Study observations and caveats: The study found TRBV5-6, TRBV5-1 and TRBV20-1 among five TRBV segments more frequent in patients than controls.

The sequenced sample was blood. The V gene is TRBV27, the J gene TRBJ1-6; TRBD1 might be the D (6 bases). This receptor was identified in a girl aged 2 to 17 with multiple sclerosis. The CDR3 reads CASSLVGASSPLHF. In DNA form, the CDR3 reads TGTGCCAGCAGTTTAGTGGGGGCGAGTTCACCCCTCCACTTT.